The 7 T cell receptor beta chains in this list originate from one sample, sequenced in a study of blood T cell repertoires in COVID-19. Assay: immunoSEQ multiplex PCR; the TCRdb copy retains only in-frame clones and omits some. The repertoire holds 250,000 or so clones, with around 90% as singletons. Sequenced material: PBMCs or T cells enriched from blood (not recorded which). The source is a man aged 45 to 65 who had been exposed to COVID-19.

V is TRBV7-3 and J is TRBJ2-1, with TRBD2 matching over 11 bases. Germline CDR1 is SGHTA and CDR2 is FQGTGA. The V and J ends lost 3 bases and 7 bases, in that order; junction bases with no gene match: 11. The CDR3 sequence is 17 residues long. CDR3 DNA sequence: TGTGCCAGCAGCTTCCCCCTAGCGGGAGGATTATTAAATGAGCAGTTCTTC. It yields the protein CASSFPLAGGLLNEQFF.

The chain combines TRBV5-6 with TRBJ1-2, with 12 bases matching TRBD1. From germline, CDR1 is SGHDT and CDR2 YYEEEE. Trimming at V came to 10 bases and at J to 6 bases, leaving 10 bases not matched to a gene. The CDR3 spans 14 residues. CDR3 residues: CAGARDRGRNGYTF. The DNA of the CDR3 is TGTGCCGGGGCCCGGGACAGGGGGCGGAATGGCTACACCTTC.

The chain links TRBV27 to TRBJ1-5, with D maybe TRBD1 (5 bases). Looked up from germline, CDR1 is MNHEY and CDR2 is SMNVEV (reference sequence). The V and J ends lost 5 bases and 2 bases respectively, with 16 bases between them. This CDR3 is built from 16 residues. DNA of the CDR3: TGTGCCAGCAGTCCCACCCCGACAGTTCGCAATCAGCCCCAGCATTTT. Protein product: CASSPTPTVRNQPQHF.

The chain combines TRBV9 with TRBJ2-3; maybe TRBD2 (5 bases). The germline V and J ends were trimmed by 0 bases and 2 bases, with 10 bases remaining between them. The CDR3 consists of 15 residues. CDR1 is SGDLS and CDR2 is YYNGEE in the germline V gene. The CDR3 nucleotides read TGTGCCAGCAGCGTAGCGGGATCTTTCACAGATACGCAGTATTTT. The encoded protein is CASSVAGSFTDTQYF. The whole variable domain, filled in from reference TRBV9 and TRBJ2-3, reads DSGVTQTPKHLITATGQRVTLRCSPRSGDLSVYWYQQSLDQGLQFLIQYYNGEERAKGNILERFSAQQFPDLHSELNLSSLELGDSALYFCASSVAGSFTDTQYFGPGTRLTVL.

This clone is a singleton in its sample. The CDR3 spells CASSLGANQETQYF. In nucleotides, the CDR3 is TGTGCCAGCAGCTTAGGGGCCAACCAAGAGACCCAGTACTTC. This chain links TRBV7-9 with TRBJ2-5; unclear D gene. Trimming stripped 1 base from V and 0 bases from J, with 6 bases between. There are 14 residues in the CDR3. Germline CDR1 is SEHNR and CDR2 is FQNEAQ (reference sequence).

This clone came up a few times. CDR3: CASSVTGTSQPQHF. Here the CDR3 DNA reads TGTGCCAGTAGTGTCACAGGAACCAGTCAGCCCCAGCATTTT. The V call is TRBV19, the J call TRBJ1-5, with a weak D call TRBD1 (5 bases). Germline CDR1 is LNHDA and CDR2 is SQIVND (reference sequence). This CDR3 is 14 amino acids long. The V and J ends lost 5 bases and 6 bases respectively, with 14 bases between them.

V is TRBV2 and J is TRBJ1-2, with 7 positions matching TRBD1. This CDR3 contains 12 residues. Germline V gene data show CDR1 as SNHLY and CDR2 as FYNNEI. With V trimmed by 7 bases and J by 4 bases, 3 bases remained unmatched. The CDR3 spells CASTRDSYGYTF. For the CDR3, the DNA is TGTGCCAGCACCAGGGACAGCTATGGCTACACCTTC.